This T cell receptor (beta chain) was documented in a study of naive and memory T cell subsets (dated by TCRdb to about 2017). Regarding the research as a whole: The figure summarizing these samples reported ten or so blood donors, 7 tuberculin skin test biopsies and 3 saline control biopsies. PCR2 was typically performed as a SYBR Green qPCR that was stopped at a set threshold, although end-point PCR (approximately 6 cycles) could be used instead for low-input samples.

The study reported a robust and sensitive protocol to amplify, sequence and analyze TCRs, based on 3' ligation of a UMI-containing oligonucleotide to TCR cDNA. For whole blood analysis, about 2.5 ml of peripheral blood was drawn from adult healthy volunteers into Tempus tubes, and RNA was extracted according to the manufacturer's instructions. Before reverse transcription, total RNA that had not been cell sorted was treated with RQ1 DNase, with a target input of roughly 1 to 1,100 ng. Libraries were prepared from skin biopsies and whole blood so that pipeline robustness could be tested in samples in which T cells form a minority population. This clonotype was found a few times. Its specific antigen is unknown. The input lacks base qualities; no much larger clone sits a single base away. Paper-wide results and their limitations: The potential sensitivity of the RNA-based method to TCR transcript changes with T cell activation and differentiation was acknowledged.

Looking up the germline V gene yields CDR1 MDHEN and CDR2 SYDVKM. The CDR3 goes from the cysteine to the phenylalanine over 21 residues. Solely the CDR3 DNA is kept, with 63 bases framed from the first base. For this chain, trimming is 3 bases at the V end and 0 bases at the J end, and the number of junction bases without a gene match is 18. Libraries were made using 5' RACE. Four rounds of PCR, run with the SP2 primer together with nested alpha and beta constant region primers, were used to amplify the ligated cDNA. For the blood and skin samples, reverse transcription of TCR RNA was done with SuperScript IV along with alpha and beta constant region primers. An oligonucleotide carrying the Illumina SP2 primer and a UMI was ligated to the 3' end of the cDNA by means of T4 RNA ligase 1. The 12-nucleotide UMI consisted of two random hexamers with an eight-base spacer between the hexamers to prevent hairpin formation. From the second PCR onward, TCR alpha and beta chain libraries were processed separately and dual indexed for multiplexing. After pooling, the indexed libraries were analyzed by capillary electrophoresis and sequenced on either an Illumina MiSeq or NextSeq. To boost base diversity and improve cluster recognition, PhiX DNA at about 4.5-8% was spiked into the libraries. Under the source paper's analysis protocol: Demultiplexor extracted UMIs from read 2, combined them with read 1 TCR sequence, and split reads by sample indices. V and J genes and V-J junctions were identified by Decombinator, and each TCR was assigned a five-part identifier that included V and J deletions. Collapsinator used UMIs to correct sequencing errors and PCR amplification heterogeneity, producing a UMI-based abundance for each TCR. CDR3Translator turned identifiers into nucleotide sequence, translated the nucleotide sequence into amino acids, and pulled out CDR3 regions based on terminal motifs. Error-corrected alpha and beta TCR counts from blood and skin were compared after normalization to input RNA amount. The public reads were run again by TCRdb, first through fastp at Q25 and then through MiXCR, and only productive beta chains were kept. Each CDR3 protein gets just one entry, which takes the most common genes and DNA from the rows behind it. The authors' filters were not applied to this entry. The sample table shows about 62,000 distinct CDR3 sequences, and around 8% are seen once. Of the sample, 19% is held by the ten largest clones.

The sequence derives from a female donor in good health. The V gene is TRBV28 and the J gene is TRBJ1-4, with 8 bases aligning to TRBD1. The CDR3: CASSFSPLDRVEGSTNEKLFF. Here is the DNA: TGTGCCAGCAGTTTCTCGCCCCTGGACAGGGTGGAGGGTTCAACTAATGAAAAACTGTTTTTT.